This T cell receptor (beta chain) emerged from a study of human T cells and chemical hapten exposure (dated by TCRdb to 2020 to 2022). About the investigation overall: For sensitization, 2% DPC in acetone was applied to an approximately 2 cm by approximately 2 cm area of upper inner arm skin. Throughout the roughly 23-week study period, patients were also given weekly therapeutic DPC doses on the scalp. Patch testing was performed on the upper back with Finn chambers containing 0.01% DPC, and the patch tests were scored after 6 days according to International Contact Dermatitis Research Group standards. The patient cohort, mostly female, included alopecia areata with under or over 50% scalp involvement, alopecia totalis and alopecia universalis. Libraries were pooled for sequencing, and per-sample TCR yields varied mainly because of small differences in library volumes within the pool. Peripheral blood TCR repertoire changes were tracked in vivo in alopecia patients during primary and secondary sensitization to the hapten diphenylcyclopropenone (DPC). Blood samples were taken from patients before sensitization (week 0) and at 2, 6 and about 24 weeks after DPC sensitization. For TCR sequencing, blood came from approximately 29 alopecia patients at anywhere from one to four time points (pre-sensitization, 2, 6 and 24 weeks). What the authors observed across the whole study: Repeated subsampling changed both the strength of the expansion versus patch-test correlation and the threshold at which the correlation became significant. DPC sensitization did not change the number of TCRs with a frequency above 1 in 1000, and there was no evidence of changes in global repertoire structure. Patch test score correlated positively with the number of PT1 expanded TCRs, reaching significance at thresholds 8, 16 and 32 but not at 4. All patients had alopecia, a presumed autoimmune disease, so their immune response might differ from that of healthy individuals. Expanded TCRs formed significantly more large CDR3 similarity clusters than pre-sensitization or healthy control sets, consistent with antigen-driven responses.

Library creation used RACE. Instrument on record: NextSeq 500. During library preparation, unique molecular identifiers were attached to individual cDNA molecules so that TCRs could be counted in a quantitative, reproducible way. For every blood RNA sample, sequencing covered both the TCR alpha and TCR beta chains. On the study's bioinformatics: The median number of TCRs per sample was over 85,000, ranging from roughly 23,224 to 690,600. V, J and CDR3 annotation of the TCR reads was carried out using the Decombinator software suite. For PS versus PT1 abundance plots, all samples were subsampled to the same number of TCRs (28,000). Expanded TCRs were defined as absent before sensitization and observed at least eight times at the 2-week time point. TCRdb ran its own pipeline on the public reads, namely fastp trimming at Q25 and MiXCR clone calling, and kept in-frame beta chains. One record per CDR3 amino acid sequence lists the most common genes and DNA. The V and J calls were not made by the authors but by TCRdb's processing. Across this sample there are over 55,000 distinct CDR3 sequences, with 11% seen only once. The top ten clonotypes cover roughly 1.4% of the sample.

Worth noting for this clonotype: Its antigen remains unidentified. Nothing much larger sits one base from this clone, and base qualities are not available.

There are 14 amino acids in the CDR3, from cysteine to phenylalanine inclusive. The CDR3 DNA has 42 bases and is translated from base 1. V is cut by 6 bases and J by 5 bases, and the space between the germline ends is 16 bases. In the germline V gene (reference sequence), CDR1 corresponds to LNHDA and CDR2 to SQIVND. The time point label corresponds to: patch test 3, about 24 weeks after DPC sensitization. This sample's treatment or condition label indicates: therapeutic diphenylcyclopropenone sensitization with weekly scalp DPC. At every patch-test visit, the blood draw took place before the patch test was put on. Patients were considered eligible if aged 18 to 70, diagnosed with alopecia and deemed suitable for DPC therapy, and patients were excluded if pregnant. Unfractionated whole blood was collected in Tempus Blood RNA tubes, and total RNA was extracted from that blood.

The chain is made from TRBV19 and TRBJ1-2; the best D guess is TRBD1, with 5 bases matching. The clonotype was recovered from a woman aged 45-65 years with alopecia areata. Some clones in this sample may be carry-over from other donors' samples. Sequencing used whole blood, obtained in connection with sensitization to the hapten diphenylcyclopropenone (DPC). The bases are TGTGCCAGTAGCCCTTTCGGGACCACTTATGGCTACACCTTC. Translated, this gives CASSPFGTTYGYTF.